Following are 18 T cell receptor beta chains from one sample sequenced in a study of shared clonotypes between healthy human individuals. CD45RO-negative, CCR7-selected cells formed the naive CD8 fraction, which excluded terminally differentiated effector memory CD45RA+ cells. Assay used: immunoSEQ multiplex PCR; TCRdb lists only in-frame clones, some missing. The sample consists of nearly 600,000 clones, just under 97% of them appearing once. Sequenced: naive CD8+ T cells sorted from blood. The receptors originated from a woman aged 30 to 39 in good health.

The chain recombines TRBV25-1 with TRBJ2-5; 9 bases line up with TRBD2. J was trimmed by 5 bases and V by 3 bases; bases with no gene match: 13. This CDR3 has 17 amino acids. CDR1 and CDR2 (germline): MGHDK, SYGVNS. The CDR3: CASSEASGAPLSETQYF. The CDR3 nucleotides are TGTGCCAGCAGTGAGGCTAGCGGGGCTCCGTTATCTGAGACCCAGTACTTC.

As to this clone: This sample includes further DNA sequences coding for the same CDR3. V usage is TRBV27 and J usage is TRBJ2-5; no firm D call. CDR3 length: 11 residues. Trimming took off 3 bases at V and 4 bases at J, with 3 bases between the two ends. Looked up from germline, CDR1 is MNHEY and CDR2 is SMNVEV (reference sequence). This chain's CDR3 is CASSFRETQYF. The CDR3 DNA follows: TGTGCCAGCAGTTTTAGAGAGACCCAGTACTTC.

V and J are TRBV19 and TRBJ2-3; D perhaps matches TRBD2 (6 bases). CDR1 is LNHDA, CDR2 SQIVND, per germline (reference sequence). Trimming cost V 3 bases and J 0 bases, with 7 bases left between them. This CDR3 spans 14 amino acids. The CDR3 region has the DNA TGTGCCAGTAGTATCGGGACTAGCACAGATACGCAGTATTTT. Translated, it gives CASSIGTSTDTQYF.

The chain recombines TRBV4-2 with TRBJ2-7; TRBD2 agrees at 8 bases. CDR1 is LGHNA and CDR2 is YNFKEQ in the germline V gene. Trimming took 4 bases from V and 0 from J; bases not matched to a gene: 5. This CDR3 is built from 15 residues. CDR3 sequence (DNA): TGTGCCAGCAGCCCTGAAGCGGGGGACTCCTACGAGCAGTACTTC. This gives the protein CASSPEAGDSYEQYF.

A single count supports this clone. The chain employs TRBV6-5 and TRBJ2-7; 8 nucleotides align to TRBD2. The J segment lost 0 bases and the V segment lost 2 bases, leaving 3 bases of the junction unmatched. The germline V gene encodes CDR1 MNHEY and CDR2 SVGAGI. This CDR3 contains 15 residues. CDR3: CASSYTSGSSYEQYF. CDR3 in DNA: TGTGCCAGCAGTTACACAAGCGGGAGCTCCTACGAGCAGTACTTC.

The CDR3 DNA reads as TGTGCCAGCAGCTTAGGCCTTCAGGGAAACACCGGGGAGCTGTTTTTT. This translates into CASSLGLQGNTGELFF. J is TRBJ2-2 and V is TRBV13; perhaps TRBD1 as D (5 bases). Deletions cut 0 bases from V and 2 bases from J, with 10 bases between. This CDR3 has 16 residues. The V gene's germline CDR1 is PRHDT and CDR2 FYEKMQ (reference sequence). Full variable domain (remainder filled in from reference TRBV13 and TRBJ2-2): AAGVIQSPRHLIKEKRETATLKCYPIPRHDTVYWYQQGPGQDPQFLISFYEKMQSDKGSIPDRFSAQQFSDYHSELNMSSLELGDSALYFCASSLGLQGNTGELFFGEGSRLTVL.

The chain employs TRBV19 and TRBJ1-2, with TRBD1 as a possible D gene (6 bases). The CDR3 totals 12 residues. Germline V gives CDR1 LNHDA, CDR2 SQIVND (reference sequence). V was clipped by 4 bases and J by 10 bases, with 13 bases between them. The CDR3 coding sequence is TGTGCCAGTAGTACGACAGGAATCGACTACACCTTC. Its protein is CASSTTGIDYTF.

This chain joins TRBV7-8 and TRBJ2-1; 8 positions match TRBD2. The length of the CDR3 is 17 residues. The junction had 11 bases not matched to a gene; V was cut back by 1 base and J by 6 bases. The V gene's germline CDR1 is SGHVS and CDR2 FQNEAQ. This CDR3 reads CASSLGREGLGANEQFF. For the CDR3, the DNA is TGTGCCAGCAGCTTAGGCCGGGAGGGCCTTGGGGCCAATGAGCAGTTCTTC.

The V call is TRBV9, the J call TRBJ2-1; 10 bases align to TRBD2. Trimming at V came to 3 bases and at J to 6 bases, leaving 3 bases not matched to a gene. The CDR3 covers 14 residues. The V gene's germline CDR1 is SGDLS and CDR2 YYNGEE. The CDR3 sequence is CASSDGTSVNEQFF. The CDR3 nucleotides are TGTGCCAGCAGCGATGGGACTAGCGTCAATGAGCAGTTCTTC.

The chain uses TRBV2 and TRBJ2-7, with a weak D call TRBD2 (7 bases). CDR1 and CDR2 from the germline V gene are SNHLY and FYNNEI. The length of the CDR3 is 16 residues. V shed 4 bases and J shed 3 bases, with 19 bases lying between them. The CDR3 here is CASSGGGRAGVYEQYF. CDR3 nucleotides: TGTGCCAGCAGTGGAGGGGGGAGGGCCGGCGTCTACGAGCAGTACTTC.

The chain uses TRBV5-6 and TRBJ2-7; 7 bases are a match to TRBD2. Germline CDR1 and CDR2: SGHDT and YYEEEE. The CDR3 is 15 residues long. Trimming took 3 bases from V and 2 from J; bases not matched to a gene: 8. The CDR3 DNA follows: TGTGCCAGCAGCTGGGGGGGACTGTCTACCTACGAGCAGTACTTC. Protein sequence: CASSWGGLSTYEQYF.

The rearrangement joins TRBV2 to TRBJ2-3; D remains unclear. V shed 9 bases and J shed 0 bases, with 10 bases lying between them. Per germline, CDR1 SNHLY and CDR2 FYNNEI. This CDR3 contains 13 residues. The CDR3 reads CARKEASTDTQYF. CDR3 coding DNA: TGTGCCAGGAAAGAAGCTAGCACAGATACGCAGTATTTT.

This clone occurred a few times. The sample holds other DNA sequences that translate to the same CDR3. This chain links TRBV13 with TRBJ2-7; possibly TRBD1 or TRBD2 for D (5 bases each). Germline V CDR1 and CDR2: PRHDT, FYEKMQ (reference sequence). V was trimmed by 3 bases and J by 1 base, leaving 13 bases between them. This CDR3 comprises 15 residues. For the CDR3, the DNA is TGTGCCAGCAGCTTGGGGCTAGCTGGATCCTACGAGCAGTACTTC. Amino acid sequence: CASSLGLAGSYEQYF.

The chain carries TRBV28 and TRBJ2-7; possibly TRBD1 or TRBD2 for D (5 bases each). Trimming pared 1 base from V and 2 bases from J, leaving 24 bases between. The CDR3 is 19 amino acids. CDR1 MDHEN and CDR2 SYDVKM come from the germline V gene. The CDR3 nucleotides read TGTGCCAGCAGTTTATCGAGGTGGCCACGGGGCAGCGAGGCCTACGAGCAGTACTTC. This codes for CASSLSRWPRGSEAYEQYF.

V usage is TRBV28 and J usage is TRBJ1-2; no clear D. The ends were cut back, 1 base at V and 0 bases at J, with 6 bases in the middle. The CDR3 has 14 amino acids. Germline values: CDR1 MDHEN, CDR2 SYDVKM. CDR3 protein: CASSLSESNYGYTF. Here the CDR3 DNA reads TGTGCCAGCAGTTTATCGGAGTCTAACTATGGCTACACCTTC.

The chain has TRBV29-1 and TRBJ1-2; the D gene is possibly TRBD1 (5 bases). This CDR3 contains 13 residues. Trimming pared 1 base from V and 8 bases from J, leaving 14 bases between. The germline CDR1 and CDR2 sequences are SQVTM and ANQGSEA. The CDR3 protein is CSVEGGRVEGYTF. In DNA form, the CDR3 reads TGCAGCGTTGAAGGGGGGAGGGTTGAGGGCTACACCTTC.

This clone appeared once. The J gene is TRBJ1-1, the V gene TRBV27, with TRBD1 matching 10 bases. The germline gives CDR1 MNHEY, CDR2 SMNVEV (reference sequence). CDR3 length: 17 residues. J was trimmed by 0 bases and V by 6 bases; bases with no gene match: 10. CDR3 DNA sequence: TGTGCCAGCAGACCGACAGGGGGCGAAATAGTGAACACTGAAGCTTTCTTT. This encodes CASRPTGGEIVNTEAFF.

The gene calls are TRBV7-6 and TRBJ2-7; 9 nucleotides agree with TRBD2. Per the germline V gene, CDR1 is SGHVS and CDR2 is FNYEAQ. The CDR3 is 15 residues long. The junction had 8 bases not matched to a gene; V was cut back by 2 bases and J by 6 bases. CDR3 sequence reads: CASSLRLAGDREQYF. The CDR3 coding sequence is TGTGCCAGCAGCTTAAGATTAGCGGGAGATCGCGAGCAGTACTTC.